This T cell receptor beta chain was sequenced in a study of T-cell memory formation after mild COVID-19. Study findings and constraints: Some responding clones appeared in pre-infection memory, suggesting cross-reactive memory joined. Contracting clones localized mainly to CM and EM when CD4+ and mainly to EMRA when CD8+.

TCR alpha and TCR beta cDNA libraries carrying sample barcodes and UMIs came from 5'RACE with constant-segment primers. TCRdb fed the 5' RACE reads into MiXCR, producing one record per CDR3 protein. The table lists about 150,000 distinct CDR3 sequences, 13% to 15% of them singletons, with less than 15% in the top ten. Germline-derived CDR1 and CDR2 are SGHKS and YYEKEE (reference sequence). This CDR3 has 14 amino acids. The ends lost 6 bases at V and 2 bases at J; junction bases unmatched: 4. On this clonotype: Its antigen is undetermined.

J is TRBJ2-1 and V is TRBV5-5; 8 bases fit TRBD2. The source of this sequence is an adult woman who had mild COVID-19 (a few samples of this study predate the infection). Cell type and time point are not known. Sequencing input: PBMCs or a T cell subset sorted from them (not recorded which). DNA of the CDR3: TGTGCCAGCAACACCGGGAGGGCCTACAATGAGCAGTTCTTC. Amino acids: CASNTGRAYNEQFF.